This T cell receptor (beta chain) was obtained from a study of T cells in Graves' hyperthyroidism and ophthalmopathy (dated 2019 in TCRdb). About the study as a whole: To identify distinguishing TCR V-J signatures, a discovery cohort of 90 to 100 patients was used, comprising 40 to 45 with Graves' ophthalmopathy and some 60 with stable Graves' hyperthyroidism. An independent validation cohort of around 19 hyperthyroidism patients and about 15 patients who later progressed to ophthalmopathy tested prospective prediction of ophthalmopathy. The 100 discovery patients were divided at random into training and test sets in a 7:3 ratio. Thyroid tissue and blood T-cell repertoires from six Graves' hyperthyroidism patients were also compared in the study. Once sampling was done, hyperthyroidism patients were given methimazole at a starting dose of 30 mg daily, whereas ophthalmopathy patients were given high-dose intravenous methylprednisolone. TCR Vbeta CDR3 sequencing of 120 to 150 peripheral blood samples (43 ophthalmopathy, 75 to 85 hyperthyroidism and roughly 17 progressor patients) is reported in the paper. The paper's findings and limits, for the study overall: Most expanded thyroid clonotypes (frequency above 0.001) were also detected in blood, suggesting blood repertoires may reflect thyroid immune responses. In validation, progression to ophthalmopathy was predicted by the model with 65% to 71% sensitivity and approximately 78% specificity, a median of approximately 6.5 months before onset. Sample size was not statistically predetermined, and investigators were not blinded to group allocation. Ophthalmopathy was separated from stable hyperthyroidism by a 13 V-J signature model, with about 86% sensitivity and about 84% specificity obtained in cross-validation and 80%/75% obtained in testing.

The table lists this clonotype with many counts. There is no known antigen for this receptor. There are no base qualities to consult, and no much larger clone falls within one base. The V and J ends are trimmed by 0 bases and 7 bases, leaving 13 bases between them. For CDR1 and CDR2, the germline V gene lists SGDLS and YYNGEE. The CDR3 has 15 amino acids, counting the end cysteine and phenylalanine. The DNA shown is the 45-base CDR3, in frame from base 1. Any patient with an uncontrolled infection, another autoimmune disease, pregnancy or lactation was excluded. Diagnoses were based on clinical symptoms, serum thyroxine and TRAb, thyroid ultrasound and orbital computed tomography. Total RNA was extracted using Trizol reagent, and RNA quality was assessed on an Agilent 2100 Bioanalyzer. The TCR beta CDR3 regions were amplified from RNA transcripts. A first-round RT-PCR of the TCR CDR3 used the HTBI primer set with the Qiagen OneStep RT-PCR kit. The libraries were constructed in a second round of multiplex PCR and then size-selected and purified. Paired-end sequencing of the libraries was performed with 100 bp reads on an Illumina HiSeq2000. Regarding the original processing steps: SOAPnuke was used to process the raw data, throwing out any read that contained adapters or uncalled bases, had a mean Phred below 15, or lacked an exact constant-primer or identifier match. COPE v1.2.5 was used to merge high-quality paired reads, and clonotypes were defined as unique nucleotide sequences. MiTCR v1.1 was used to align the clonotypes against IMGT TRBV, TRBD and TRBJ reference segments. The analysis was restricted to V-J combinations with a frequency above 0.0001, which together covered 99% to 99.2% of the repertoires. The TCS score was defined as the ratio of F50 (clonal expansion) to E x V (chaos), calculated using BLOSUM62-based TCRdist between CDR3 peptides within each V-J. Welch's t-statistics and random forest reduced 500 to 650 V-J features to 13, which were used in a naive Bayes classifier (R e1071). The Morisita-Horn index was used to measure how similar the thyroid and blood repertoires were. TCRdb reprocessed the public reads (quality trimming at Q25 with fastp, clone calling with MiXCR) and kept in-frame beta chains. Each CDR3 protein gets just one entry, which takes the most common genes and DNA from the rows behind it. These V and J calls originate from TCRdb's pipeline instead of the authors' own analysis. The sample records roughly 500,000 distinct CDR3 sequences, about 43% of which are singletons. The ten largest clones add up to around 17% of the sample.

The TCR was taken from an adult woman with Graves' disease, either hyperthyroidism or ophthalmopathy (not recorded which). The sequenced sample was peripheral blood or thyroid tissue (not recorded which). The rearrangement combines TRBV9 with TRBJ2-2, with TRBD1 as a weak D call on 5 bases. Here the CDR3 is given as CASSVGGAPGGELFF. The base sequence is TGTGCCAGCAGCGTAGGTGGGGCCCCGGGCGGGGAGCTGTTTTTT.